Following are 27 T cell receptor beta chains from one sample sequenced in a study of vaccination effects on CD4 cells after COVID-19. Assay used: immunoSEQ multiplex PCR; TCRdb lists only in-frame clones, some missing. The table lists 55,000 to 90,000 clones, 73% of them singletons. Their specific antigens are unknown. Peptide-pool stimulation followed by sequencing identified expanded antigen-specific CD4+ clonotypes in the ViraFEST assay. An approximately ten-day culture period preceded the isolation of CD4+ T cells. Between March and December 2020, the person had a SARS-CoV-2 infection that PCR confirmed. The source was CD4+ T cells from PBMCs cultured with HIV peptides, collected before COVID-19 vaccination. Indicated subset: HIV-1 Nef peptide pool negative control/reference culture. These receptor sequences come from a human donor who had a prior SARS-CoV-2 infection.

The rearrangement uses TRBV5-4 and TRBJ2-1; possibly TRBD2 for D (5 bases). Per germline, CDR1 SGHNT and CDR2 YYREEE (reference sequence). The V end was cut by 5 bases, the J end by 4 bases, with 16 bases between. The CDR3 covers 15 residues. CDR3 sequence: CASRPVYGVYNEQFF. CDR3 sequence (DNA): TGTGCCAGCAGGCCTGTTTACGGGGTTTACAATGAGCAGTTCTTC.

In its sample, this clone was seen a few times. The V gene is TRBV19, the J gene TRBJ2-1; the D gene is possibly TRBD2 (5 bases). The germline V and J ends were trimmed by 7 bases and 2 bases, with 18 bases remaining between them. Germline CDR1 LNHDA, CDR2 SQIVND (reference sequence). CDR3 size: 16 residues. The CDR3 region is CASKVYPGSPYNEQFF. The CDR3 coding sequence is TGTGCCAGTAAGGTTTACCCGGGGTCACCCTACAATGAGCAGTTCTTC.

The chain carries TRBV4-2 and TRBJ2-7; D possibly corresponds to TRBD2 (5 bases). CDR3 length: 14 amino acids. V dropped 4 bases and J dropped 5 bases, with 15 bases sitting between them. The germline gives CDR1 LGHNA, CDR2 YNFKEQ. CDR3: CASSLEVATHEQYF. In DNA form, the CDR3 reads TGTGCCAGCAGCCTCGAGGTAGCGACTCACGAGCAGTACTTC.

This chain connects TRBV24-1 to TRBJ2-5, with TRBD1 matching over 8 bases. Germline CDR1 is KGHDR and CDR2 is SFDVKD. Trimming cost V 0 bases and J 5 bases; bases outside gene matches: 4. The CDR3 length is 15 residues. CDR3 DNA sequence: TGTGCCACCAGTGATTTGGCAGGGGGCGCGGAGACCCAGTACTTC. Translated: CATSDLAGGAETQYF.

This clone has just a few counts. This sequence joins TRBV4-1 and TRBJ2-1, with D possibly matching TRBD1 (6 bases). Trimming took off 3 bases at V and 11 bases at J, with 14 bases between the two ends. The length of the CDR3 is 13 residues. The germline V gene encodes CDR1 MGHRA and CDR2 YSYEKL. The CDR3 DNA reads TGCGCCAGCAGCCAGGACGTAGGACAGCAGCAGTTCTTC. It translates to CASSQDVGQQQFF.

This chain joins TRBV3-1 (or the pseudogene TRBV3-2) and TRBJ1-1; D remains ambiguous. The CDR3 length is 12 residues. V lost 0 bases, J lost 11 bases, and 10 bases lay in between. Per germline, CDR1 LGHDT and CDR2 YNNKEL (reference sequence). The CDR3 DNA sequence: TGTGCCAGCAGCCAAGATGCGCGTCGTGCTTTCTTT. Its protein product is CASSQDARRAFF.

This rearrangement joins TRBV6-5 to TRBJ2-5; 7 bases agree with TRBD1. The CDR3 runs 13 residues. Germline trimming cut 6 bases from V and 3 bases from J; bases unmatched to any gene: 4. Looked up from germline, CDR1 is MNHEY and CDR2 is SVGAGI. In DNA, the CDR3 is TGTGCCAGCAGAGGGACAGAAGAAGAGACCCAGTACTTC. Protein sequence: CASRGTEEETQYF.

This chain connects TRBV11-2 to TRBJ2-7; either TRBD1 or TRBD2 may fit D (5 bases each). CDR3 length equals 15 residues. CDR1 is SGHAT and CDR2 is FQNNGV in the germline V gene. Trimming took off 6 bases at V and 2 bases at J, with 17 bases between the two ends. The CDR3 coding sequence is TGTGCCAGCAGTCGATACGGGACGGACACCTACGAGCAGTACTTC. Its protein product is CASSRYGTDTYEQYF.

This chain joins TRBV3-1 (or the pseudogene TRBV3-2) and TRBJ1-3; no firm D call. V dropped 0 bases and J dropped 2 bases, with 5 bases sitting between them. Germline assignment: CDR1 LGHDT and CDR2 YNNKEL (reference sequence). The CDR3 is 14 amino acids. The chain's CDR3 is CASSQDTAGNTIYF. In nucleotides, the CDR3 is TGTGCCAGCAGCCAAGACACAGCTGGAAACACCATATATTTT.

The gene calls are TRBV5-1 and TRBJ2-7, with TRBD1 as a possible D gene (6 bases). V was cut by 1 base and J by 5 bases, with 13 bases left in between. The CDR3 is 14 amino acids. The germline CDR1 and CDR2 sequences are SGHRS and YFSETQ. CDR3 sequence: CASSLNQGIDEQYF. For the CDR3, the DNA is TGCGCCAGCAGCTTGAACCAGGGGATAGACGAGCAGTACTTC. Full variable domain (missing parts from reference TRBV5-1 and TRBJ2-7): KAGVTQTPRYLIKTRGQQVTLSCSPISGHRSVSWYQQTPGQGLQFLFEYFSETQRNKGNFPGRFSGRQFSNSRSEMNVSTLELGDSALYLCASSLNQGIDEQYFGPGTRLTVT.

Regarding this clone: A read error may produce the germline difference seen at one junction end. The rearrangement links TRBV4-1 to TRBJ1-5; possible D gene TRBD1, 6 bases. The length of the CDR3 is 17 residues. CDR1 and CDR2 (germline): MGHRA, YSYEKL. Here the CDR3 DNA reads TGCGCCAGCAGCCAAGACCCGACAGGTCAAAGAGATCAGCGCCAGCATTTT. It translates to CASSQDPTGQRDQRQHF.

The chain is built from TRBV27 and TRBJ1-4; 8 bases are a match to TRBD1. Trimming at V came to 5 bases and at J to 8 bases, leaving 7 bases not matched to a gene. The CDR3 consists of 14 residues. The germline CDR1 and CDR2 sequences are MNHEY and SMNVEV (reference sequence). The chain's CDR3 is CASSLQGAGEKLFF. CDR3 DNA: TGTGCCAGCAGTCTCCAGGGGGCAGGAGAAAAACTGTTTTTT.

This chain uses TRBV9 with TRBJ2-5; D ambiguous. Germline CDR1 reads SGDLS; CDR2 reads YYNGEE. Trimming removed 0 bases at V and 5 bases at J, with 11 bases between. This CDR3 region has 14 residues. The CDR3 reads CASSVDSAPETQYF. The CDR3 DNA is TGTGCCAGCAGCGTAGATTCTGCCCCGGAGACCCAGTACTTC.

The CDR3, as DNA: TGTGCCATCAGTGAATCACGGGGGCCAGATCAGCCCCAGCATTTT. Translation gives CAISESRGPDQPQHF. The chain combines TRBV10-3 with TRBJ1-5; D may be TRBD1 (6 bases). Germline loops: CDR1 ENHRY, CDR2 SYGVKD. This CDR3 comprises 15 residues. V gave up 3 bases and J gave up 5 bases, with 14 bases separating them.

V usage is TRBV2 and J usage is TRBJ2-2, with TRBD2 matching 9 bases. The CDR3 runs 16 residues. Germline lookup yields CDR1 SNHLY and CDR2 FYNNEI. V dropped 9 bases and J dropped 0; count of bases not matched to a gene: 8. Here the CDR3 DNA reads TGTGCCAGTAAAAGGATAGCGGGAGCGAACACCGGGGAGCTGTTTTTT. It codes for CASKRIAGANTGELFF.

The J gene is TRBJ1-1, the V gene TRBV5-6; 8 bases fit TRBD1. Per germline, CDR1 SGHDT and CDR2 YYEEEE. V shed 2 bases, J shed 8 bases, and the junction held 14 bases outside the gene matches. This CDR3 spans 16 amino acids. The CDR3 spells CASSLLGTGPSGEAFF. The CDR3 DNA is TGTGCCAGCAGCTTATTAGGGACAGGACCGTCTGGAGAAGCTTTCTTT.

The V gene is TRBV7-2, the J gene TRBJ1-5; unclear D gene. CDR3 length equals 14 residues. V was cut by 5 bases and J by 7 bases, with 15 bases left in between. The germline V gene encodes CDR1 SGHTA and CDR2 FQGNSA. CDR3 sequence reads: CASSNLVAAQPQHF. The CDR3 region has the DNA TGTGCCAGCAGCAACCTGGTTGCTGCCCAGCCCCAGCATTTT.

The chain links TRBV27 to TRBJ2-7, with 10 bases fitting TRBD2. V shed 2 bases and J 5 bases; nucleotides not matched to a gene: 6. This CDR3 spans 15 amino acids. Germline V CDR1 and CDR2: MNHEY, SMNVEV (reference sequence). The CDR3 spells CASSLQAGGPHEQYF. DNA of the CDR3: TGTGCCAGCAGTTTACAAGCGGGAGGGCCCCACGAGCAGTACTTC.

This chain links TRBV5-4 with TRBJ2-7, with 7 positions matching TRBD2. The CDR3 is 14 residues long. Germline CDR1 and CDR2: SGHNT and YYREEE (reference sequence). Trimming at V came to 4 bases and at J to 0 bases, leaving 4 bases not matched to a gene. CDR3 nucleotide sequence: TGTGCCAGCAGCCTGAGCGGGGTCTCCTACGAGCAGTACTTC. This translates into CASSLSGVSYEQYF. The full variable domain, its missing parts supplied by reference TRBV5-4 and TRBJ2-7, is ETGVTQSPTHLIKTRGQQVTLRCSSQSGHNTVSWYQQALGQGPQFIFQYYREEENGRGNFPPRFSGLQFPNYSSELNVNALELDDSALYLCASSLSGVSYEQYFGPGTRLTVT.

This rearrangement joins TRBV19 to TRBJ2-2; TRBD1 matches at 8 bases. Germline CDR1 reads LNHDA; CDR2 reads SQIVND (reference sequence). The CDR3 is 18 amino acids. J lost 5 bases, V lost 3 bases, and 14 bases had no gene match. The CDR3 DNA follows: TGTGCCAGTAGTATCGGACCGGGCAGGGGGCGCGGAACCGGGGAGCTGTTTTTT. Its protein product is CASSIGPGRGRGTGELFF.

There are a few counts of this clone. The V call is TRBV27, the J call TRBJ2-7; TRBD2 might be the D (5 bases). CDR3 length: 15 amino acids. Trimming left V 5 bases short and J 0 bases short, with 14 bases between. Germline CDR1 reads MNHEY; CDR2 reads SMNVEV (reference sequence). CDR3 amino acids: CASSDRGTYSYEQYF. DNA of the CDR3: TGTGCCAGCAGTGACCGGGGTACCTACTCCTACGAGCAGTACTTC.

This clone was recorded once. V gene TRBV11-2 combines with J gene TRBJ1-2; D is perhaps TRBD1 (6 bases). Germline assignment: CDR1 SGHAT and CDR2 FQNNGV. The CDR3 spans 15 residues. V was trimmed by 1 base and J by 2 bases, leaving 11 bases between them. The CDR3 reads CASSLGGGTNYGYTF. Written as DNA, the CDR3 is TGTGCCAGCAGCTTAGGGGGGGGGACAAACTATGGCTACACCTTC. The full variable domain, its missing parts supplied by reference TRBV11-2 and TRBJ1-2, is EAGVAQSPRYKIIEKRQSVAFWCNPISGHATLYWYQQILGQGPKLLIQFQNNGVVDDSQLPKDRFSAERLKGVDSTLKIQPAKLEDSAVYLCASSLGGGTNYGYTFGSGTRLTVV.

The chain recombines TRBV3-1 (or the pseudogene TRBV3-2) with TRBJ1-1; D perhaps matches TRBD1 (6 bases). V lost 4 bases and J 1 base, leaving 13 bases between the germline ends. CDR1 is LGHDT and CDR2 is YNNKEL in the germline V gene (reference sequence). The CDR3 runs to 15 residues. CDR3 nucleotide sequence: TGTGCCAGCAGCCCCAACGTAGGGGGGAACACTGAAGCTTTCTTT. This codes for CASSPNVGGNTEAFF.

The rearrangement links TRBV30 to TRBJ2-1, with D unclear. This CDR3 spans 18 amino acids. The germline V gene has CDR1 GTSNPN and CDR2 SVGIG (reference sequence). Between the trimmed V and J ends, which lost 1 base and 1 base, there was a span of 20 bases. CDR3 residues: CAWSAQLSHRTSYNEQFF. CDR3 nucleotides: TGTGCCTGGAGTGCCCAACTATCGCACCGTACATCCTACAATGAGCAGTTCTTC. Drawing the rest from reference TRBV30 and TRBJ2-1, the complete variable domain is SQTIHQWPATLVQPVGSPLSLECTVEGTSNPNLYWYRQAAGRGLQLLFYSVGIGQISSEVPQNLSASRPQDRQFILSSKKLLLSDSGFYLCAWSAQLSHRTSYNEQFFGPGTRLTVL.

The genes are TRBV3-1 (or the pseudogene TRBV3-2) and TRBJ2-3, with a tentative D call TRBD1 (5 bases). Trimming took 0 bases from V and 1 from J, leaving 5 bases between them. CDR1 and CDR2 from the germline V gene are LGHDT and YNNKEL (reference sequence). The CDR3 has 14 amino acids. CDR3 DNA: TGTGCCAGCAGCCAAGAGACAGGCACAGATACGCAGTATTTT. This codes for CASSQETGTDTQYF.

The gene calls are TRBV11-1 and TRBJ1-6; no firm D call. Germline assignment: CDR1 SGHAT and CDR2 FQDESV (reference sequence). V was trimmed by 2 bases and J by 7 bases, leaving 6 bases between them. There are 13 residues in the CDR3. The CDR3 coding sequence is TGTGCCAGCAGCTTAATGGCAAATTCACCCCTCCACTTT. Translation gives CASSLMANSPLHF.

The rearrangement joins TRBV7-8 to TRBJ2-1; 8 nucleotides align to TRBD2. Germline-derived CDR1 and CDR2 are SGHVS and FQNEAQ. The CDR3 totals 17 residues. Germline trimming cut 5 bases from V and 1 base from J; bases unmatched to any gene: 10. CDR3 residues: CASSPFEGTRSYNEQFF. The CDR3, as DNA: TGTGCCAGCAGCCCCTTCGAGGGGACTAGGTCCTACAATGAGCAGTTCTTC.